These 9 T cell receptor beta chains originate from one sample sequenced in a study of cytomegalovirus exposure and HLA in healthy donors. The primer mix had 60 Vbeta and 13 Jbeta primers. Only in-frame clones appear in the TCRdb table, and some are missing; sequencing was by immunoSEQ multiplex PCR. Of roughly 150,000 clones listed, about four fifths are singletons. The sequenced sample was PBMCs. The receptors derive from a man aged 25-40 years in good health.

This chain links TRBV18 with TRBJ2-7; 7 bases are shared with TRBD1. The junction had 3 bases not matched to a gene; V was cut back by 1 base and J by 9 bases. This CDR3 is built from 12 residues. CDR1 is KGHSH, CDR2 LQKENI, per germline. Here the CDR3 reads CASSPRTGVQYF. For the CDR3, the DNA is TGTGCCAGCTCACCACGAACAGGGGTGCAGTACTTC.

This clone was detected only once. The V gene is TRBV7-9, the J gene TRBJ1-2, with unresolved D. The CDR3 totals 15 residues. V lost 1 base to trimming and J lost 4 bases, with 13 bases between them. Looked up from germline, CDR1 is SEHNR and CDR2 is FQNEAQ (reference sequence). The DNA of the CDR3 is TGTGCCAGCAGCTTAGATAACAGCGGACCCTATGGCTACACCTTC. This codes for CASSLDNSGPYGYTF.

This chain connects TRBV29-1 to TRBJ2-1; perhaps TRBD1 as D (5 bases). Germline V gene lookup returns CDR1 SQVTM and CDR2 ANQGSEA. Trimming removed 7 bases from V and 10 bases from J, with 26 bases in between. This CDR3 has 15 residues. CDR3 in amino acids: CSACSGRGPLEEQFF. CDR3 DNA: TGCAGCGCCTGTAGTGGAAGGGGTCCGTTGGAGGAGCAGTTCTTC.

This clone was observed many times. The same CDR3 also results from other DNA sequences found in this sample. The chain employs TRBV6-1 and TRBJ2-3; 14 bases are shared with TRBD2. The CDR3 has 15 residues. J was trimmed by 4 bases and V by 4 bases; bases with no gene match: 1. Per the germline V gene, CDR1 is MNHNS and CDR2 is SASEGT. CDR3 protein: CASSGLAGGPDTQYF. The CDR3 DNA reads as TGTGCCAGCAGTGGACTAGCGGGAGGGCCAGATACGCAGTATTTT.

This clone was seen a few times. This rearrangement joins TRBV9 to TRBJ2-3, with 10 bases identical to TRBD2. Trimming removed 4 bases from V and 4 bases from J; junction bases left unmatched: 3. This CDR3 has 14 residues. Germline V gives CDR1 SGDLS, CDR2 YYNGEE. The DNA for the CDR3 is TGTGCCAGCAGCCTCAGCGGGAGGGCAGATACGCAGTATTTT. Its protein is CASSLSGRADTQYF.

The V gene is TRBV18, the J gene TRBJ2-7; 7 bases map to TRBD2. The CDR3 loop spans 13 amino acids. Germline trimming cut 3 bases from V and 5 bases from J; bases unmatched to any gene: 4. Germline V gives CDR1 KGHSH, CDR2 LQKENI. The CDR3 DNA follows: TGTGCCAGCTCACCCCGGGGGGAGAACGAGCAGTACTTC. Protein: CASSPRGENEQYF. The full variable domain, in which reference TRBV18 and TRBJ2-7 provide the parts outside the CDR3, is NAGVMQNPRHLVRRRGQEARLRCSPMKGHSHVYWYRQLPEEGLKFMVYLQKENIIDESGMPKERFSAEFPKEGPSILRIQQVVRGDSAAYFCASSPRGENEQYFGPGTRLTVT.

A note on this clone: Compared with germline, one end of the junction differs, possibly owing to a read error. The chain couples TRBV7-8 to TRBJ1-2, with 9 bases identical to TRBD1. CDR1 is SGHVS and CDR2 is FQNEAQ in the germline V gene. The CDR3 totals 14 residues. CDR3 sequence: CASSVAVTGGSYTF. CDR3 nucleotide sequence: TGTGCCAGCAGCGTAGCGGTGACAGGGGGTAGCTACACCTTC.

This sequence joins TRBV2 and TRBJ2-7, with 7 bases that match TRBD2. CDR3 length: 12 residues. Germline V gives CDR1 SNHLY, CDR2 FYNNEI. V lost 7 bases to trimming and J lost 3 bases; unmatched junction nucleotides: 3. As DNA, the CDR3 is TGTGCCAGCACCGGGGACTACTACGAGCAGTACTTC. It yields the protein CASTGDYYEQYF.

CDR3 in DNA: TGTGCCAGCAGTGACCCGAGCGGGAGGGGCACAGATACGCAGTATTTT. Translated: CASSDPSGRGTDTQYF. The chain recombines TRBV25-1 with TRBJ2-3; 10 bases fit TRBD2. The CDR3 runs to 16 residues. The germline V gene has CDR1 MGHDK and CDR2 SYGVNS. With V trimmed by 3 bases and J by 1 base, 4 bases remained unmatched.